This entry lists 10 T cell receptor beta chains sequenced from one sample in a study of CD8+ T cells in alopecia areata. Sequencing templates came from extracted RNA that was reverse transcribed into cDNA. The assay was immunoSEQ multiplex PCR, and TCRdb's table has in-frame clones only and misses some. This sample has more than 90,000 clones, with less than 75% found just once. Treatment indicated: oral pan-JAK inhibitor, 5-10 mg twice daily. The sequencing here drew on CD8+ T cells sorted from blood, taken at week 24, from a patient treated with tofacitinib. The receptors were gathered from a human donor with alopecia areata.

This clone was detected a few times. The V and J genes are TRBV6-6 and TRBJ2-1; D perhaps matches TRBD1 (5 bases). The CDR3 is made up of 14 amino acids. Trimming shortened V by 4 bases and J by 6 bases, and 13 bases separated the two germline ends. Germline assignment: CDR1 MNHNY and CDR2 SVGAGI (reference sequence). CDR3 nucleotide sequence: TGTGCCAGCAGTTTCCTCGACAGCGCCAATGAGCAGTTCTTC. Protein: CASSFLDSANEQFF.

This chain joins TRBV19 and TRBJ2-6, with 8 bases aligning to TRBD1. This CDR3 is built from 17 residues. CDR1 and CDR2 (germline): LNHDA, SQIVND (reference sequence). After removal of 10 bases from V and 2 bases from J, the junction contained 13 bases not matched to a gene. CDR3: CATQVEQGVAGANVLTF. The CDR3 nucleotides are TGTGCCACCCAGGTTGAACAGGGGGTCGCTGGGGCCAACGTCCTGACTTTC.

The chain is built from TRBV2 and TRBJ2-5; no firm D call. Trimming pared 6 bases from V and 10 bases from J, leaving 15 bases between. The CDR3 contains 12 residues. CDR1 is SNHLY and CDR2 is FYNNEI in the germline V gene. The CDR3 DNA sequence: TGTGCCAGCAGATTACTGGGTGTGGACCAGTACTTC. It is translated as CASRLLGVDQYF.

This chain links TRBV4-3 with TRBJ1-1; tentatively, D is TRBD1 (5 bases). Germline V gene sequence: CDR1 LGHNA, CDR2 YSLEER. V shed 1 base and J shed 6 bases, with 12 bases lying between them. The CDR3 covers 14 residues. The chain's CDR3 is CASSQGQGIAEAFF. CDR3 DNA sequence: TGCGCCAGCAGCCAAGGCCAGGGTATAGCTGAAGCTTTCTTT.

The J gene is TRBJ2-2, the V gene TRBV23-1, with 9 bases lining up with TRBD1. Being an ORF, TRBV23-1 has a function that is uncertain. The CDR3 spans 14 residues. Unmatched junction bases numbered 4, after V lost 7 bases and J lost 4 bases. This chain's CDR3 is CASNMGQGTGELFF. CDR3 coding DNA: TGCGCCAGCAATATGGGACAGGGCACCGGGGAGCTGTTTTTT.

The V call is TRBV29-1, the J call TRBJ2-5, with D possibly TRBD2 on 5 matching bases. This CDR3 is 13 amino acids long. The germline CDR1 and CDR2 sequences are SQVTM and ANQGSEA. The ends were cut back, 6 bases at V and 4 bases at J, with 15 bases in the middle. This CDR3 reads CSVLRGPRETQYF. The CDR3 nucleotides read TGCAGCGTCCTCCGGGGTCCAAGAGAGACCCAGTACTTC.

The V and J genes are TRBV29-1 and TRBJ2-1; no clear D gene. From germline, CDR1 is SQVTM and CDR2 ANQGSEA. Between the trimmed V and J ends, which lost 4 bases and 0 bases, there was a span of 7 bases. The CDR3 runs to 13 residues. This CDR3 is CSVVASSYNEQFF. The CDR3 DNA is TGCAGCGTTGTCGCCAGCTCCTACAATGAGCAGTTCTTC.

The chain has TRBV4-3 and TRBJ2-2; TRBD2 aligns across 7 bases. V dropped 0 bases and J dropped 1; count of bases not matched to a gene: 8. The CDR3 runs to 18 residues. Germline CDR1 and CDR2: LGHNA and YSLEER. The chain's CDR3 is CASSQDPVAGENTGELFF. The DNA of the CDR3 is TGCGCCAGCAGCCAAGATCCAGTGGCGGGGGAGAACACCGGGGAGCTGTTTTTT.

In DNA form, the CDR3 reads TGTGCCAGCCTCCGGGGATCAGCACTCGGGGACTATGGCTACACCTTC. Translation gives CASLRGSALGDYGYTF. The chain employs TRBV5-4 and TRBJ1-2; the D is unclear. The CDR3 is made up of 16 amino acids. V was shortened by 7 bases and J by 3 bases, with 22 bases between the two germline ends. Germline V CDR1 and CDR2: SGHNT, YYREEE (reference sequence).

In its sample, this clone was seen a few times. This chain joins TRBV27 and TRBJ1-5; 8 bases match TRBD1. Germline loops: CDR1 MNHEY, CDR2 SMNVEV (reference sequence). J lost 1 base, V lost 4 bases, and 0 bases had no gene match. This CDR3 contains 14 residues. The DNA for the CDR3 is TGTGCCAGCAGTTGGACAGGGAGCAATCAGCCCCAGCATTTT. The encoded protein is CASSWTGSNQPQHF.